Sequencing of this TCR beta chain was carried out in a study of control samples from healthy donors and cancer patients. Trimming cost V 3 bases and J 6 bases, with 18 bases left between them. The germline V gene has CDR1 LNHDA and CDR2 SQIVND (reference sequence). The CDR3 contains 16 residues. Libraries were prepared by immunoSEQ multiplex PCR; TCRdb keeps only in-frame clonotypes and omits some of them. The data hold about 94,000 clones, with around nine tenths observed a single time. The chain uses TRBV19 and TRBJ1-5, with a weak D call TRBD1 (6 bases). Sequenced sample: blood. The sequence derives from a woman aged 18-35 years in good health. The CDR3 here is CASSIGLSGAAQPQHF. CDR3 DNA: TGTGCCAGTAGTATTGGTTTGTCGGGGGCGGCTCAGCCCCAGCATTTT.